A selection of T cell receptor beta chains follows, all from one sample in a study of cytomegalovirus exposure and HLA in healthy donors. Repertoires were generated with immunoSEQ multiplex PCR, while TCRdb's copy carries only in-frame clones and drops some. The sample has 65,000 to 80,000 clones, about 94% seen once. The sample comprised PBMCs. The receptors here all came from a woman between 18 and 29 years old in good health and CMV-seronegative. Both conserved end residues are part of each CDR3. A D gene is named only where the DNA matches it firmly. A row's size may be missing; if present it is once, few, many or a size class.

>.|TRBJ2-1|TRBV2|.
TGTGCCAGCATCGATACGCAGGGGAACCTTAACAATGAGCAGTTCTTC
CASIDTQGNLNNEQFF
>.|TRBJ1-2|TRBV30|.
TGTGCCTGGAGCAACTGGCAGGGTAACTATGGCTACACCTTC
CAWSNWQGNYGYTF
>TRBD2|TRBJ2-5|TRBV5-4|.
TGTGCCAGCAGCGCGGGACTAGCGAGGGGGCCAGAGACCCAGTACTTC
CASSAGLARGPETQYF
>TRBD1|TRBJ1-1|TRBV30|.
TGTGCCTGGAGTGTAGGGACAGGGGGCCAAGGGACTGAAGCTTTCTTT
CAWSVGTGGQGTEAFF
>TRBD1|TRBJ2-2|TRBV6-1|.
TGTGCCAGCAGTGAAGGGAGCCGACAGGGGGCCCGCGGGGAGCTGTTTTTT
CASSEGSRQGARGELFF
>.|TRBJ1-2|TRBV28|.
TGTGCCAGCAGTTTTATCAGGGTTAGCGGCTACACCTTC
CASSFIRVSGYTF
>.|TRBJ1-2|TRBV18|.
TGTGCCAGCTCACCTCAATGGGAGACCTATGGCTACACCTTC
CASSPQWETYGYTF
>.|TRBJ2-3|TRBV11-2|.
TGTGCCAGCAGCTTAGAGCCTGGAGGGGCAGATACGCAGTATTTT
CASSLEPGGADTQYF
>TRBD1|TRBJ1-5|TRBV6-5|.
TGTGCCAGCAGTATACGGACAGGGAATCAGCCCCAGCATTTT
CASSIRTGNQPQHF
>TRBD1|TRBJ2-2|TRBV5-4|.
TGTGCCAGCAGCTTGAAAGGGGGCCGCACCGGGGAGCTGTTTTTT
CASSLKGGRTGELFF
>TRBD2|TRBJ2-1|TRBV5-1|.
TGCGCCAGCAGCTTCATAGCGGGAGAGGGCAATGAGCAGTTCTTC
CASSFIAGEGNEQFF
>TRBD1|TRBJ1-2|TRBV5-6|.
TGTGCCAGCAGCTTTAGACAGGGGTTCGAGTTTCGTGGCTACACCTTC
CASSFRQGFEFRGYTF
>.|TRBJ2-5|TRBV7-2|.
TGTGCCAGCAGCTTCGACGGGAGAGAGACCCAGTACTTC
CASSFDGRETQYF
>TRBD2|TRBJ2-2|TRBV4-2|.
TGTGCCAGCAGCCAAGATCGCGCTAGCGGGACCGGGGAGCTGTTTTTT
CASSQDRASGTGELFF
>TRBD2|TRBJ2-3|TRBV27|.
TGTGCCAGCACCCCAAGGGGACTAGCGGATACGCAGTATTTT
CASTPRGLADTQYF
>TRBD2|TRBJ2-1|TRBV29-1|.
TGCAGCATCGTAGCGGGGGGGATAGATGAGCAGTTCTTC
CSIVAGGIDEQFF
>TRBD2|TRBJ2-3|TRBV18|.
TGTGCCAGCTCACCACTGGGGGGGATCAACACAGATACGCAGTATTTT
CASSPLGGINTDTQYF
>TRBD2|TRBJ2-5|TRBV13|once
TGTGCCAGCAGCTTAGGGGGAGGGTGGGACGTGGAGACCCAGTACTTC
CASSLGGGWDVETQYF
>TRBD1|TRBJ2-1|TRBV5-4|.
TGTGCCAGCAGCTTGGAAGCGACAGGGCCCTACAATGAGCAGTTCTTC
CASSLEATGPYNEQFF
>TRBD2|TRBJ2-7|TRBV10-2|.
TGCGCCAGCAGTAGGGACTATTCGGGCGAGCAGTACTTC
CASSRDYSGEQYF
>TRBD1|TRBJ1-3|TRBV28|.
TGTGCCAGCAGTCTCCGGGACAGGTTATTGGAGCCTGGAAACACCATATATTTT
CASSLRDRLLEPGNTIYF
>TRBD1|TRBJ1-4|TRBV10-3|.
TGTGCCATCAGTACCCAGACAGGGGGGAATGAAAAACTGTTTTTT
CAISTQTGGNEKLFF
>.|TRBJ2-1|TRBV27|.
TGTGCCAGCAGTTTATCACCCAGGGGAGGGCTGGGCAATGAGCAGTTCTTC
CASSLSPRGGLGNEQFF